This T cell receptor (beta chain) is drawn from a study of response to subunit inactivated influenza vaccine. Points from the study as a whole: A suggestion made by the authors is that each seasonal influenza vaccination recruits few new T cells.

MiXCR, run by TCRdb on the RT-PCR reads, gives a single entry per CDR3 protein. The data contain 500,000 to 600,000 distinct CDR3 sequences, about 11% of them seen just once; the ten biggest clones take up 9.5% to 11%. Germline assignment: CDR1 SEHNR and CDR2 FQNEAQ (reference sequence). The CDR3 consists of 14 residues. V was shortened by 0 bases and J by 6 bases, with 8 bases between the two germline ends. On this clonotype itself: Its specificity is unknown.

This sample also appeared in a second study, on T cells expressing NK-cell markers. From that report: The authors made TCR beta cDNA libraries by 5'RACE template switching. This switching added a universal primer site and UMIs. Questions lingered over whether expanded NKG2C+ T cell clones were HCMV-specific.

The sample consisted of PBMCs from blood, taken on the day of vaccination. This rearrangement joins TRBV7-9 to TRBJ2-2; D not resolved. This TCR was recovered from a man aged 50 or older who received an inactivated influenza vaccine. CDR3 DNA: TGTGCCAGCAGCTTAGCTCTGGGCCCCGGGGAGCTGTTTTTT. Its translation is CASSLALGPGELFF.